This T cell receptor beta chain is drawn from a study of T cell repertoires in cytomegalovirus infection (dated by TCRdb to between 2018 and 2021). For the wider study: Because public TCR beta signatures pointed to carriage of CMV infection together with the matching HLA type, the HLA type of each donor mattered for the analysis. Study-wide findings and limitations: Cumulative frequency of public TCR beta family members discriminated carriers of CMV infection plus the relevant HLA type in this cohort and an independent 352-donor cohort. The ex vivo response was dominated by HLA-C-restricted CMV-specific TCR beta clonotypes, and the single most frequent clonotype in two of eight donors was supplied by these HLA-C-restricted clonotypes.

With regard to this clonotype: The antigen it binds to is not known. The junction departs from germline at one end; a sequencing error may be responsible.

Instrument on record: Illumina HiSeq 1500. TCRdb cleaned the public reads at Q25 with fastp, built clones with MiXCR and kept in-frame beta chains. Every entry covers one CDR3 protein and lists the most common genes and DNA from its rows. The sample profile shows just over 150,000 distinct CDR3 sequences; roughly a quarter of them were found once. The ten largest make up approximately 10% of the sample. The germline V gene (reference sequence) sets CDR1 to GTSNPN and CDR2 to SVGIG. There are 14 amino acids in the CDR3, from cysteine to phenylalanine inclusive. The retained sequence is limited to the CDR3, 42 bases, with the frame set at the first base.

Sequences were obtained from PBMCs. The V and J genes are TRBV30 and TRBJ2-1; no confident D gene assignment can be made. The clonotype was recovered from a human donor in good health (CMV status not recorded). Some clones in this sample may be carry-over from other donors' samples. The nucleotides read TGTGCCTGGAGTCTAGTCTCATCCTACAATGTGCAGTTCTTC. Its translation reads: CAWSLVSSYNVQFF.